The 32 T cell receptor beta chains reported below all come from one sample, sequenced in a study of identifying expanded T cells in peripheral blood. Profiling relied on immunoSEQ multiplex PCR, and the TCRdb table lists in-frame clones only, not all of them. The repertoire has more than 70,000 clones, around 86% of them found once; the top ten carry around 6%. Sequenced: blood. All receptors derive from a person between 18 and 69 years old in good health.

The chain carries TRBV15 and TRBJ2-3; D gene ambiguous. The germline V gene encodes CDR1 LNHNV and CDR2 YYDKDF (reference sequence). The CDR3 is made up of 14 amino acids. Trimming took 3 bases from V and 4 from J, leaving 11 bases between them. CDR3 sequence reads: CATSSSQQPDTQYF. CDR3 bases: TGTGCCACCAGCAGCTCGCAGCAACCAGATACGCAGTATTTT.

This clone was counted a single time. V usage is TRBV19 and J usage is TRBJ2-5, with D unresolved. Per germline, CDR1 LNHDA and CDR2 SQIVND (reference sequence). This CDR3 has 13 amino acids. V was clipped by 3 bases and J by 1 base, with 6 bases between them. CDR3 DNA: TGTGCCAGTAGTATTCGGCTCCAAGAGACCCAGTACTTC. Translating gives CASSIRLQETQYF.

This rearrangement joins TRBV2 to TRBJ2-4; no reliable D call. Trimming took 8 bases from V and 0 from J, leaving 2 bases between them. Germline V gives CDR1 SNHLY, CDR2 FYNNEI. The CDR3 is 11 amino acids. CDR3 amino acids: CASGAKNIQYF. CDR3 in DNA: TGTGCCAGCGGAGCCAAAAACATTCAGTACTTC.

The V gene is TRBV6-5, the J gene TRBJ1-2; 9 bases match TRBD1. From germline, CDR1 is MNHEY and CDR2 SVGAGI. Trimming at V came to 2 bases and at J to 5 bases, leaving 6 bases not matched to a gene. The CDR3 sequence is 15 residues long. CDR3 sequence reads: CASSYVPGTGYGYTF. The CDR3 DNA sequence: TGTGCCAGCAGTTACGTTCCCGGGACAGGGTATGGCTACACCTTC.

The chain joins TRBV27 to TRBJ2-2; tentative D call: TRBD2 (6 bases). Germline V gene data show CDR1 as MNHEY and CDR2 as SMNVEV (reference sequence). Trimming pared 1 base from V and 0 bases from J, leaving 9 bases between. The CDR3 is 16 amino acids. The CDR3 DNA reads as TGTGCCAGCAGTTTATGGGGGGTATCGAACACCGGGGAGCTGTTTTTT. It yields the protein CASSLWGVSNTGELFF.

The chain employs TRBV7-3 and TRBJ2-1; D call uncertain. The CDR3 length is 15 residues. The V end was cut by 5 bases, the J end by 0 bases, with 11 bases between. The germline CDR1 and CDR2 sequences are SGHTA and FQGTGA. The CDR3 sequence: CASSLRRNSYNEQFF. In nucleotides, the CDR3 is TGTGCCAGCAGCCTCCGACGGAACTCCTACAATGAGCAGTTCTTC.

V gene TRBV30 combines with J gene TRBJ2-4, with D tentatively TRBD1 or TRBD2 (5 bases each). This CDR3 spans 16 amino acids. CDR1 is GTSNPN, CDR2 SVGIG, per germline (reference sequence). V dropped 3 bases and J dropped 1 base, with 16 bases sitting between them. CDR3 sequence reads: CAWSLVGRWAKNIQYF. For the CDR3, the DNA is TGTGCCTGGAGCCTAGTGGGACGCTGGGCCAAAAACATTCAGTACTTC. Complete variable domain (other parts from reference TRBV30 and TRBJ2-4): SQTIHQWPATLVQPVGSPLSLECTVEGTSNPNLYWYRQAAGRGLQLLFYSVGIGQISSEVPQNLSASRPQDRQFILSSKKLLLSDSGFYLCAWSLVGRWAKNIQYFGAGTRLSVL.

In DNA form, the CDR3 reads TGTGCCAGCAGCCCGGGACAGGGGGTATATGGCTACACCTTC. Its translation: CASSPGQGVYGYTF. The gene calls are TRBV9 and TRBJ1-2, with 11 bases that match TRBD1. The germline V gene has CDR1 SGDLS and CDR2 YYNGEE. V was pared by 4 bases and J by 5 bases, with 4 bases of the junction left unmatched. The CDR3 extends over 14 amino acids.

This chain connects TRBV9 to TRBJ2-3; TRBD2 matches at 10 bases. From germline, CDR1 is SGDLS and CDR2 YYNGEE. The CDR3 contains 15 residues. V gave up 4 bases and J gave up 8 bases; unmatched junction bases: 10. CDR3 DNA: TGTGCCAGCAGCCCTTTTAGCGGGAGGTACAGTACGCAGTATTTT. Amino acid sequence: CASSPFSGRYSTQYF. The full variable domain, its missing parts supplied by reference TRBV9 and TRBJ2-3, is DSGVTQTPKHLITATGQRVTLRCSPRSGDLSVYWYQQSLDQGLQFLIQYYNGEERAKGNILERFSAQQFPDLHSELNLSSLELGDSALYFCASSPFSGRYSTQYFGPGTRLTVL.

This chain uses TRBV5-1 with TRBJ2-1; TRBD1 matches at 7 bases. Germline lookup yields CDR1 SGHRS and CDR2 YFSETQ. The V segment lost 0 bases and the J segment 8 bases; nucleotides outside the gene matches: 8. The CDR3 extends over 15 amino acids. This chain's CDR3 is CASSLVTGLGDEQFF. As DNA, the CDR3 is TGCGCCAGCAGCTTGGTGACAGGGCTCGGCGATGAGCAGTTCTTC.

This sequence joins TRBV7-9 and TRBJ1-6; 7 bases align to TRBD1. CDR1 and CDR2 (germline): SEHNR, FQNEAQ (reference sequence). Trimming took 3 bases from V and 7 from J; bases not matched to a gene: 9. CDR3 length: 16 amino acids. CDR3 sequence: CASSLDFGTANSPLHF. The CDR3 nucleotides read TGTGCCAGCAGCTTGGACTTCGGGACAGCCAATTCACCCCTCCACTTT.

The CDR3 region is CAGWDGYEQYF. In DNA, the CDR3 is TGTGCCGGTTGGGACGGCTACGAGCAGTACTTC. The chain recombines TRBV6-5 with TRBJ2-7; possibly TRBD1 or TRBD2 for D (5 bases each). The CDR3 loop spans 11 amino acids. The V and J ends lost 11 bases and 3 bases respectively, with 11 bases between them. Germline-derived CDR1 and CDR2 are MNHEY and SVGAGI.

The genes are TRBV5-1 and TRBJ1-6, with D unresolved. Between the trimmed V and J ends, which lost 2 bases and 7 bases, there was a span of 13 bases. Germline CDR1 reads SGHRS; CDR2 reads YFSETQ. CDR3 length: 15 residues. The chain's CDR3 is CASSFVSAGNSPLHF. CDR3 DNA sequence: TGCGCCAGCAGCTTTGTATCCGCAGGAAATTCACCCCTCCACTTT.

This chain uses TRBV7-9 with TRBJ2-3; no definite D call. This CDR3 spans 16 amino acids. Germline loops: CDR1 SEHNR, CDR2 FQNEAQ (reference sequence). V was pared by 5 bases and J by 1 base, with 16 bases between. The CDR3 reads CASSPQVGRGTDTQYF. The CDR3 bases are TGTGCCAGCAGCCCCCAGGTTGGACGGGGCACAGATACGCAGTATTTT.

The rearrangement links TRBV14 to TRBJ2-2; D might be TRBD1 (5 bases). The CDR3 consists of 19 residues. The V gene lost 1 base and the J gene lost 1 base, with 19 bases spanning the gap. CDR1 is SGHDN, CDR2 FVKESK, per germline. The CDR3 DNA follows: TGTGCCAGCAGCCAAGGAAACCTGTACAGGATTAGGAACACCGGGGAGCTGTTTTTT. Amino acid sequence: CASSQGNLYRIRNTGELFF.

The chain is built from TRBV5-1 and TRBJ1-4; 8 nucleotides align to TRBD1. CDR1 is SGHRS, CDR2 YFSETQ, per germline. V lost 3 bases to trimming and J lost 14 bases; unmatched junction nucleotides: 21. The CDR3 runs to 17 residues. Here the CDR3 DNA reads TGCGCCAGCAGCTCCCAACCGGGACAGGTCGGCGGTGGCATTCTGTTTTTT. This translates into CASSSQPGQVGGGILFF.

The J gene is TRBJ2-3, the V gene TRBV29-1; TRBD2 matches at 8 bases. This CDR3 contains 13 residues. Germline V lookup: CDR1 SQVTM, CDR2 ANQGSEA. The ends lost 6 bases at V and 4 bases at J; junction bases unmatched: 6. The CDR3 DNA reads as TGCAGCGTGGATAGCGGGGCCGCAGATACGCAGTATTTT. Translation gives CSVDSGAADTQYF.

This rearrangement joins TRBV28 to TRBJ2-7; D perhaps matches TRBD1 (6 bases). This CDR3 spans 14 amino acids. V gave up 2 bases and J gave up 7 bases, with 15 bases separating them. The germline gives CDR1 MDHEN, CDR2 SYDVKM. The CDR3 DNA reads TGTGCCAGCAGTTTAGGGACAAGACCGAGTGAGCAGTACTTC. It translates to CASSLGTRPSEQYF.

The rearrangement joins TRBV18 to TRBJ2-5; no firm D call. Germline CDR1 KGHSH, CDR2 LQKENI. CDR3 length: 13 amino acids. Trimming cost V 1 base and J 4 bases, with 7 bases left between them. CDR3 DNA sequence: TGTGCCAGCTCACCACGACGCATAGAGACCCAGTACTTC. It yields the protein CASSPRRIETQYF.

DNA of the CDR3: TGTGCCAGCAGCCCCGGCAGTTTGCGGCGCTACACCTTC. Translating it yields CASSPGSLRRYTF. The rearrangement links TRBV7-9 to TRBJ1-2, with D unresolved. Between the trimmed V and J ends, which lost 5 bases and 9 bases, there was a span of 16 bases. The CDR3 is 13 residues long. The germline V gene encodes CDR1 SEHNR and CDR2 FQNEAQ (reference sequence).

This chain's CDR3 is CASSDAENQPQHF. The CDR3 DNA reads TGTGCCAGCAGTGATGCGGAGAATCAGCCCCAGCATTTT. This chain joins TRBV9 and TRBJ1-5; no reliable D call. The ends were cut back, 5 bases at V and 4 bases at J, with 10 bases in the middle. This CDR3 has 13 amino acids. Germline lookup yields CDR1 SGDLS and CDR2 YYNGEE.

This chain connects TRBV7-2 to TRBJ1-1; D is undetermined. CDR3 size: 14 residues. The germline V and J ends were trimmed by 5 bases and 7 bases, with 17 bases remaining between them. Germline V lookup: CDR1 SGHTA, CDR2 FQGNSA. As DNA, the CDR3 is TGTGCCAGCAGCACCACTAGTTCGGGTTATGAAGCTTTCTTT. Translation gives CASSTTSSGYEAFF. Full variable domain (missing parts from reference TRBV7-2 and TRBJ1-1): GAGVSQSPSNKVTEKGKDVELRCDPISGHTALYWYRQSLGQGLEFLIYFQGNSAPDKSGLPSDRFSAERTGGSVSTLTIQRTQQEDSAVYLCASSTTSSGYEAFFGQGTRLTVV.

This sequence joins TRBV6-5 and TRBJ2-3, with TRBD1 identical over 7 bases. Germline-derived CDR1 and CDR2 are MNHEY and SVGAGI. V lost 5 bases and J lost 2; bases outside the gene matches: 1. This CDR3 is 13 amino acids long. The CDR3 sequence is CASSDRATDTQYF. CDR3 sequence (DNA): TGTGCCAGCAGTGACAGGGCCACAGATACGCAGTATTTT.

This clone turned up a few times. The chain is built from TRBV11-1 and TRBJ1-6; no reliable D call. Germline CDR1 and CDR2: SGHAT and FQDESV (reference sequence). Trimming stripped 4 bases from V and 17 bases from J, with 15 bases between. The CDR3 spans 12 residues. The CDR3 loop is CASSSRRGDIHF. The CDR3 DNA reads as TGTGCCAGCAGCTCCCGACGGGGAGATATCCACTTT.

This rearrangement joins TRBV5-6 to TRBJ1-2; D gene ambiguous. The germline V and J ends were trimmed by 0 bases and 8 bases, with 17 bases remaining between them. Germline CDR1 and CDR2: SGHDT and YYEEEE. The CDR3 consists of 15 residues. CDR3 in amino acids: CASSLVDGASTGYTF. The CDR3 DNA follows: TGTGCCAGCAGCTTGGTCGATGGCGCCTCCACCGGCTACACCTTC.

The V gene is TRBV6-1, the J gene TRBJ1-2, with D possibly TRBD1 on 5 matching bases. CDR1 is MNHNS and CDR2 is SASEGT in the germline V gene. The CDR3 consists of 15 residues. V was trimmed by 6 bases and J by 8 bases, leaving 22 bases between them. The CDR3 DNA is TGTGCCAGCAGGACGAGGACGGACGGGGGTGAAGGCTACACCTTC. Translation gives CASRTRTDGGEGYTF.

This rearrangement joins TRBV19 to TRBJ1-1; D gene uncertain. CDR1 LNHDA and CDR2 SQIVND come from the germline V gene (reference sequence). This CDR3 spans 15 amino acids. Trimming took off 5 bases at V and 6 bases at J, with 19 bases between the two ends. The CDR3: CASSEFGSLTSEAFF. The CDR3 nucleotides read TGTGCCAGTAGTGAGTTCGGATCCTTGACCTCTGAAGCTTTCTTT.

The gene calls are TRBV5-1 and TRBJ2-5; the D call may be TRBD1 or TRBD2 (6 bases each). The germline V gene has CDR1 SGHRS and CDR2 YFSETQ. The V end was cut by 4 bases, the J end by 1 base, with 17 bases between. The CDR3 is made up of 16 amino acids. CDR3 nucleotide sequence: TGCGCCAGCAGCCCGAGGAGAGGGGGGACCCAAGAGACCCAGTACTTC. Translated: CASSPRRGGTQETQYF.

The chain links TRBV2 to TRBJ2-7; weak D call: TRBD1 (6 bases). The germline V and J ends were trimmed by 6 bases and 3 bases, with 12 bases remaining between them. Germline CDR1 reads SNHLY; CDR2 reads FYNNEI. The CDR3 length is 13 residues. The CDR3 here is CASRADRIYEQYF. The CDR3 nucleotides are TGTGCCAGCAGGGCTGACAGGATCTACGAGCAGTACTTC.

The chain combines TRBV4-1 with TRBJ2-2, with 10 bases matching TRBD1. CDR1 and CDR2 from the germline V gene are MGHRA and YSYEKL. The ends lost 3 bases at V and 7 bases at J; junction bases unmatched: 11. The CDR3 runs to 17 residues. Here the CDR3 reads CASSHYPAGTGVGELFF. For the CDR3, the DNA is TGCGCCAGCAGCCACTATCCCGCCGGGACAGGGGTCGGGGAGCTGTTTTTT.

The rearrangement joins TRBV18 to TRBJ1-2; the D is unclear. CDR1 and CDR2 from the germline V gene are KGHSH and LQKENI. The CDR3 loop spans 14 amino acids. Trimming stripped 4 bases from V and 6 bases from J, with 15 bases between. This chain's CDR3 is CASSLSSSHDGYTF. The CDR3 DNA sequence: TGTGCCAGCTCACTCTCCTCCTCCCACGATGGCTACACCTTC.

The gene calls are TRBV30 and TRBJ2-1; D might be TRBD1 (6 bases). The germline gives CDR1 GTSNPN, CDR2 SVGIG (reference sequence). The length of the CDR3 is 16 residues. Trimming pared 2 bases from V and 3 bases from J, leaving 17 bases between. The CDR3 DNA is TGTGCCTGGAGTAGTGTGCAGGGGCTTATCTACAATGAGCAGTTCTTC. This sequence encodes CAWSSVQGLIYNEQFF.